This T cell receptor beta chain was retrieved from a study of T cells in Graves' hyperthyroidism and ophthalmopathy. Study results and caveats: Most thyroid clonotypes with frequency above 0.001 were detected in blood.

Authors of the study amplified TCR beta CDR3 regions from RNA transcripts. HTBI primers drove first-round RT-PCR of the TCR CDR3. Each CDR3 protein gets one entry after TCRdb re-called the multiplex PCR reads with MiXCR. The sample includes 600,000 to 650,000 distinct CDR3 sequences, about a sixth of them seen just once. This CDR3 is 13 amino acids long. Looked up from germline, CDR1 is LNHDA and CDR2 is SQIVND (reference sequence). As concerns this clonotype: Antigen: not known. One end of the junction varies from germline; a read error may be responsible.

Absent ophthalmopathy progression within 18 months defined stable Graves' hyperthyroidism. Among the patients, aged 18 to 65, hyperthyroidism was newly diagnosed and had lasted under 2 months. Exclusion followed for patients with uncontrolled infection, other autoimmune disease, pregnancy or lactation. The sequence was obtained from a woman in her 30s with Graves' hyperthyroidism. The sample taken for sequencing was blood. The J gene is TRBJ1-5, the V gene TRBV19; 8 bases line up with TRBD1. This CDR3 is CAISDRDNQPQRF. Here the CDR3 DNA reads TGTGCCATTTCGGACAGGGACAATCAGCCCCAGCGTTTT. Filled out from reference TRBV19 and TRBJ1-5, the complete variable domain reads DGGITQSPKYLFRKEGQNVTLSCEQNLNHDAMYWYRQDPGQGLRLIYYSQIVNDFQKGDIAEGYSVSREKKESFPLTVTSAQKNPTAFYLCAISDRDNQPQRFGDGTRLSIL.